The clone carrying this T cell receptor beta chain was recorded at least ten times. The CDR3 sequence is 14 residues long. V was pared by 4 bases and J by 3 bases, with 11 bases between. In germline, CDR1 is SGHRS, CDR2 YFSETQ. TCRdb re-clonotyped the PCR reads via MiXCR. The sample lists approximately 6,400 clones, around 16% occurring once. Thyroid surgery was preceded by no treatment in any patient. The sample is drawn from a study of metastatic and nonmetastatic thyroid tumors. The genes are TRBV5-1 and TRBJ1-3; D remains unclear. Sequencing was done on a sample of tumor tissue. The sequence was obtained from a male donor with papillary thyroid cancer or a benign thyroid nodule (not recorded which). Some clones in this sample may be carry-over from other donors' samples. The DNA of the CDR3 is TGCGCCAGCAGCGACGGGATAATTGGAAACACCATATATTTT. This translates into CASSDGIIGNTIYF.